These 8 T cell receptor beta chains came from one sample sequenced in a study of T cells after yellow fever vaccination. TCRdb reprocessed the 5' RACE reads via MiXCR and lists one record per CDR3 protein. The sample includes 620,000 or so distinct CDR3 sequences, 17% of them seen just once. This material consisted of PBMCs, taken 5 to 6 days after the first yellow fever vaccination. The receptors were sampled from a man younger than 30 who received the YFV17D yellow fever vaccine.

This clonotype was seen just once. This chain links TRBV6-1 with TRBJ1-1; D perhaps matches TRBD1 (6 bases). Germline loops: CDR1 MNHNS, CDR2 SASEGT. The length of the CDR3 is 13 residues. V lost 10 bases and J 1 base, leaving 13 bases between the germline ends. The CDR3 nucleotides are TGTGCCACGGTACAGGGCAAGAACACTGAAGCTTTCTTT. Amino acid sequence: CATVQGKNTEAFF.

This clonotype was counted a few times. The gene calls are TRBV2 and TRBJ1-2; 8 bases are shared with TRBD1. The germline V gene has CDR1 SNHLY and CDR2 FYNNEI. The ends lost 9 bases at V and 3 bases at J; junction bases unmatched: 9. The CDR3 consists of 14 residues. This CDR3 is CASRPGGTDYGYTF. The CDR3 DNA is TGTGCCAGTCGTCCAGGGGGCACTGACTATGGCTACACCTTC.

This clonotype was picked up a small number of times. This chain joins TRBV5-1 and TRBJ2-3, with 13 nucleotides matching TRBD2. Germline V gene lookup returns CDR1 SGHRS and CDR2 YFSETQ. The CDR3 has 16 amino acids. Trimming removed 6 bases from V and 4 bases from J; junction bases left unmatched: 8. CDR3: CASIEFGTSGADTQYF. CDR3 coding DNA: TGCGCCAGCATCGAATTTGGGACTAGCGGGGCAGATACGCAGTATTTT.

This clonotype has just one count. The CDR3 reads CASSLDRFNTEAFF. In DNA form, the CDR3 reads TGTGCCAGCAGCTTGGACAGGTTCAACACTGAAGCTTTCTTT. The J gene is TRBJ1-1, the V gene TRBV5-4; maybe TRBD1 (5 bases). The CDR3 covers 14 residues. Germline V CDR1 and CDR2: SGHNT, YYREEE (reference sequence). The V end was cut by 0 bases, the J end by 2 bases, with 8 bases between.

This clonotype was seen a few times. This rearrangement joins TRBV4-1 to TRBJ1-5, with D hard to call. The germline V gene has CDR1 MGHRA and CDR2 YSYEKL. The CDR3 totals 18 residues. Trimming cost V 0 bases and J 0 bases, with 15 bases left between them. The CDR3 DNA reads TGCGCCAGCAGCCAAGATTTAACAGCTCCCTATAGCAATCAGCCCCAGCATTTT. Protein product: CASSQDLTAPYSNQPQHF.

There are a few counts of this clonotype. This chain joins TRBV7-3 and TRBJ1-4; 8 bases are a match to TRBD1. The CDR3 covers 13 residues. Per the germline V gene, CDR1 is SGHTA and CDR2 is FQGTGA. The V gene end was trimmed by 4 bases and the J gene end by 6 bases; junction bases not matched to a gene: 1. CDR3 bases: TGTGCCAGCAGCTCGGACAGGGATGAAAAACTGTTTTTT. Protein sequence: CASSSDRDEKLFF.

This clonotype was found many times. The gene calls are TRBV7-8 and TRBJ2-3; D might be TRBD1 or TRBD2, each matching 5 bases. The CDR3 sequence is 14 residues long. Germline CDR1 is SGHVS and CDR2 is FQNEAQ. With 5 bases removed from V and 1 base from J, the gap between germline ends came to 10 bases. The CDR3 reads CASSPMGGTDTQYF. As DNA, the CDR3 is TGTGCCAGCAGCCCGATGGGGGGCACAGATACGCAGTATTTT. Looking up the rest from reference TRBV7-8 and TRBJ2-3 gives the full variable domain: GAGVSQSPRYKVAKRGQDVALRCDPISGHVSLFWYQQALGQGPEFLTYFQNEAQLDKSGLPSDRFFAERPEGSVSTLKIQRTQQEDSAVYLCASSPMGGTDTQYFGPGTRLTVL.

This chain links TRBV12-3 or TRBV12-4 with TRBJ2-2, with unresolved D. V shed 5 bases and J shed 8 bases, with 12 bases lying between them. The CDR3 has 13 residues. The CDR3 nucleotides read TGTGCCAGCAGTCCCGACTTTGCGGGGGAGCTGTTTTTT. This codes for CASSPDFAGELFF.